This T cell receptor (beta chain) originates from a study of cytomegalovirus exposure and HLA in healthy donors (dated by TCRdb to about 2017). Turning to the overall study: An earlier analysis of several hundred of the donors reported 250 to 300 Gb of sequence data and 90 million to 120 million unique TCR beta sequences obtained from approximately 180 million T cells. HLA typing included class I and class II loci at four-digit resolution. Donor age, sex, ethnicity and CMV serostatus were collected together with the repertoire data. The study aimed to test whether signatures of past pathogen exposure could be identified by cataloging public T cell receptors. A separate validation cohort of about 110 different subjects was used in addition to the approximately 700-subject first cohort. In a later genetic analysis, genome-wide SNP genotypes for 398 of the 666 donors were used, and that subset was treated as a discovery cohort. Of the roughly 400 genotyped donors, approximately 83% fell in the genetic ancestry cluster associated with self-reported Caucasian donors. In an earlier analysis of more than 550 of the donors, high-throughput TCR beta sequencing was used to judge whether each TCR beta V gene segment behaved as functional or pseudogenic. Rather than drawing on any new phenotypic data, the later analysis identified candidate immune exposures from TCR beta sequences and the way those sequences occurred across donors. High-throughput TCR immunosequencing, statistical association of individual TCRs with disease status, and machine learning were combined to predict cytomegalovirus infection status. Using immunosequencing, the study profiled T cell repertoires from about 650 subjects and related those repertoires to cytomegalovirus serostatus. The number of typed donors differed by locus: about 620-640 for A, B, C, DRB1 and DQB1; 522 for DQA1; around 580 for DPA1; and around 470 for DPB1. A later analysis re-analyzed previously published TCR beta repertoires from 600 to 850 donors and added high-resolution HLA genotyping to study TCR occurrence patterns. Every discovery cohort repertoire had been produced on one sequencing platform. About 310 gigabases of sequencing data and approximately 80 million unique TCR sequences were included in an early release covering roughly 600 HLA-typed donors. Roughly five DR-DQ haplotypes were treated as single units for association and clustering because of strong linkage in the cohort. Across about 370 genotyped donors of the cohort, an average of about 200,000 unique TCR beta nucleotide sequences per donor were sequenced, and around 19% of those sequences were non-productive. General conclusions and limits of the study: A further reported finding was that TCR beta sequences accurately predicted the HLA-A and HLA-B alleles for most subjects in the first cohort. Because counts were too low, 15 to 20 rarely observed V segments, including chromosome 9 orphons, were left out of the earlier analysis of approximately 500 of the donors. Broadly in line with IMGT annotations, most TCR beta V segments showed up in productive rearrangements about 87% or about 30% of the time in an earlier analysis of approximately 640 of the donors. A later analysis found that most CMV-associated TCR beta chains appeared HLA-restricted, with HLA associations seemingly driven largely by CMV exposure. Correlated functional status among segregating V segments might be attributable to linkage disequilibrium, but an unknown experimental factor could not be ruled out. The study listed 170 or so TCR beta chains as associated with cytomegalovirus. In a later analysis, TCR association rates were found to vary across HLA loci, with the most associated TCRs seen for DRB1 alleles and the fewest for HLA-C alleles. Three of the identified cytomegalovirus-associated TCR beta chains were confirmed in vitro to be specific for cytomegalovirus antigens. Most TCR sequences were observed very rarely across donors, whereas some public TCRs were present in many individuals. A cluster of highly shared sequence variants was judged likely to represent a technical artifact of the sequencing pipeline. Several of the top co-occurrence clusters appeared to be linked to parvovirus B19, influenza, CMV and Epstein-Barr virus, according to a later analysis. When HLA alleles, especially DR and DQ, strongly co-occurred, TCR associations were difficult to assign to individual alleles. In a later analysis, 16,951 TCR beta sequences were associated with specific HLA alleles at a false discovery rate of 0.05. Because some donors lacked HLA typing at each locus, the association tests relied only on the typed subset. A later genetic analysis associated a missense DCLRE1C variant with V-gene and J-gene trimming of TCR beta chains, and an independent cohort replicated the association. In this cohort, only TCR beta chains were sequenced, and detectable features were limited by the absence of alpha or paired-chain data. The authors suggested that the approach could potentially be extended to other disease states and immunological phenotypes. Cytomegalovirus status was reported to be diagnosed by the classifier with high specificity and sensitivity in both the original and validation cohorts. CMV serostatus was the only immune exposure information available for the cohort. According to a later genetic analysis, donors in an Asian-associated ancestry cluster had fewer N-insertions in productive TCRs than the roughly 670-donor mean. In a later analysis, HLA-associated TCR beta chains showed more clonal expansion and lower generation probabilities than non-associated chains that were equally common. Roughly uniform sequencing depth across donors was assumed in presence/absence analyses, although this assumption may not hold.

Of note for this clone: Its antigen is not yet known. Base qualities are not recorded, but no much larger clone differs from it by a single base.

In total, 666 healthy bone marrow donors made up the cohort. All cohort members were sampled while nominally healthy, although unrecorded immune exposures were likely present. The donor was CMV seropositive and belonged to the group of more than 250 seropositive cohort members. A peripheral blood sample was collected from each donor, and TCR beta sequencing was performed on peripheral blood mononuclear cells. The Qiagen DNeasy Blood Extraction Kit was used to extract genomic DNA from the blood cell samples. Receptors were amplified or captured by the immunoSEQ multiplex PCR assay. The multiplex PCR relied on a mix of 60 forward primers for TCR Vbeta segments and 13 reverse primers for TCR Jbeta segments. A multiplex PCR assay on genomic DNA amplified the CDR3 region of rearranged TCR beta genes. The amplified TCR beta libraries were sequenced on the Illumina HiSeq System as 87-base-pair reads. The paper's processing steps were these. Across the roughly 600 repertoires, a later analysis counted approximately 83 million unique TCR beta chains, around 10 million of which were shared by at least two donors. Raw reads were error-corrected and collapsed into unique sequences with a nearest-neighbor algorithm that merged closely related sequences to remove PCR and sequencing errors. V, D and J gene segments were assigned by aligning CDR3 sequences to IMGT reference sequences. For a sequence to be retained, at least a six-nucleotide match to both a V gene segment and a J gene segment was required. A rearrangement counted as productive if the CDR3 had no stop codons and remained in frame with V and J, and every other rearrangement counted as non-productive. CDR3 was defined by IMGT convention, running from the second conserved V-encoded cysteine to the conserved J-encoded phenylalanine. Sequences without an unambiguous match to a single V gene segment were excluded from the earlier analysis of approximately 560 of the donors. In an earlier analysis of a few hundred of the donors, a V segment was called functional when productive rearrangements were above 56.7%, and segregating when the standard deviation between donors exceeded 5%. A statistical classification framework was built for diagnosing cytomegalovirus status from the catalog of TCR beta chain sequences. In a later analysis, V and J genes were assigned by comparing TCR nucleotide sequences against IMGT/GENE-DB human TR gene sequences. The TCRdist pipeline was used in a later analysis to assign CDR3 sequences and most-parsimonious VDJ recombination scenarios. A later analysis defined each TCR beta chain by its CDR3 amino acid sequence plus V-gene family, and excluded reads lacking a unique V-gene family. A later analysis removed several hundred highly shared, low-generation-probability nucleotide sequences to deal with suspected cross-contamination and a sequencing artifact. For each public chain, a later analysis derived a clonal expansion index from normalized ranks of inferred template counts within each repertoire. A later analysis computed generation probabilities with a VDJ recombination model fitted to out-of-frame rearrangements, and checked the results against IGoR. In a later analysis, TCR-TCR, TCR-HLA and TCR-CMV co-occurrence was scored with hypergeometric tests, and a repertoire-size bias correction was applied to TCR pairs. A later analysis estimated false discovery rates by permuting HLA or CMV assignments 20 times. In a later analysis, co-occurring TCRs were grouped using DBSCAN, with TCRdist sequence similarity added in when clustering inside HLA-allele-positive subsets. For co-occurrence clustering, repertoires with fewer than 30,000 or more than 120,000 public chains were excluded, along with five repertoires with anomalous nucleotide sharing. The immuneACCESS repertoire file appears here via TCRdb, limited to in-frame rearrangements. These files lack a portion of the clones; in checked studies, under half of the deficit traces to unresolved V genes, and the cause of the others is not known. V, J and clone size derive from that table, while D and trimming were established from the DNA sequence. The table for this sample lists over 100,000 clones; about 80% of them were counted only once. The ten largest make up around 5% of the sample.

The TCR comes from a woman under 30 in good health and CMV-seropositive. Material for sequencing was PBMCs.

This receptor carries the CDR3 CASSGTGGEQYF. The sequence in DNA is TGTGCCAGCAGCGGGACAGGGGGCGAGCAGTACTTC. This sequence uses TRBV11-3 and TRBJ2-7, with TRBD1 identical over 11 junction bases. Including the terminal cysteine and phenylalanine, the CDR3 comprises 12 residues. Only CDR3 DNA remains: 36 bases, in frame from the first base. Sequences SGHNT (CDR1) and YENEEA (CDR2) are obtained from the germline V gene. V ends up 5 bases short and J 6 bases short, with an unmatched junction base count of 0.